Given below is one T cell receptor beta chain in context. This specimen comes from a study of blood T cell repertoires in COVID-19. The protocol was immunoSEQ multiplex PCR, while the TCRdb copy is restricted to in-frame clones and leaves out a portion. The table shows roughly 250,000 clones, with roughly 80% occurring only once. This TCR came from a woman of 80 years or more with active or convalescent COVID-19. The sequenced material came from peripheral blood.

In DNA form, the CDR3 reads TGTGCCAGCACACAGGGTCCTTATCAGCCCCAGCATTTT. This sequence encodes CASTQGPYQPQHF. V is TRBV6-5 and J is TRBJ1-5; D might be TRBD1 (6 bases). CDR1 and CDR2 from the germline V gene are MNHEY and SVGAGI. Between the trimmed V and J ends, which lost 7 bases and 5 bases, there was a span of 12 bases. The CDR3 is 13 amino acids.